The 29 T cell receptor beta chains below come from one sample, sequenced in a study of technical replicates of blood from several donors. Data came from immunoSEQ multiplex PCR; TCRdb stores just in-frame clones and leaves some out. The sample lists roughly 80,000 clones; around 93% were seen once. Sequencing input: T cells isolated from PBMCs. The receptors were gathered from a human donor in good health.

This rearrangement joins TRBV18 to TRBJ2-4; tentative D call: TRBD2 (6 bases). Trimming removed 2 bases at V and 8 bases at J, with 13 bases between. The CDR3 sequence is 14 residues long. Germline loops: CDR1 KGHSH, CDR2 LQKENI. This chain's CDR3 is CASSPSGGADIQYF. CDR3 DNA sequence: TGTGCCAGCTCACCAAGTGGAGGGGCGGACATTCAGTACTTC.

This clone appeared once. The genes are TRBV20-1 and TRBJ2-7; D may be TRBD2 (5 bases). Germline CDR1 DFQATT, CDR2 SNEGSKA (reference sequence). Deletions cut 6 bases from V and 6 bases from J, with 12 bases between. CDR3 length: 11 amino acids. CDR3 DNA sequence: TGCAGTGCGCAACTAGTAGCCGAGCAGTACTTC. Protein sequence: CSAQLVAEQYF.

The genes are TRBV5-1 and TRBJ2-2, with D possibly being TRBD1 (6 bases). V lost 3 bases and J 5 bases, leaving 14 bases between the germline ends. This CDR3 is built from 15 residues. The germline V gene encodes CDR1 SGHRS and CDR2 YFSETQ. The CDR3 loop reads CASSSRGEGTGELFF. DNA of the CDR3: TGCGCCAGCAGCTCCAGGGGCGAGGGGACCGGGGAGCTGTTTTTT.

The V call is TRBV14, the J call TRBJ2-7, with TRBD1 matching over 9 bases. With V trimmed by 5 bases and J by 1 base, 6 bases remained unmatched. The CDR3 is 15 residues long. Germline assignment: CDR1 SGHDN and CDR2 FVKESK. CDR3 bases: TGTGCCAGCAGCGGCCGGGACAGGGTTTCCTACGAGCAGTACTTC. This sequence encodes CASSGRDRVSYEQYF.

The chain has TRBV5-8 and TRBJ1-2; D gene uncertain. V shed 5 bases and J shed 4 bases, with 9 bases lying between them. The germline V gene encodes CDR1 SGHTS and CDR2 YDEGEE. The CDR3 loop spans 12 amino acids. The CDR3, as DNA: TGTGCCAGCAGTCGGTATTCCTATGGCTACACCTTC. It codes for CASSRYSYGYTF.

This clone was seen only once. The chain's CDR3 is CASSNGVGVEQYF. CDR3 coding DNA: TGTGCCAGCAGCAATGGTGTAGGGGTCGAGCAGTACTTC. J is TRBJ2-7 and V is TRBV5-4; TRBD1 might be the D (5 bases). CDR3 length: 13 amino acids. The germline V and J ends were trimmed by 4 bases and 6 bases, with 14 bases remaining between them. In germline, CDR1 is SGHNT, CDR2 YYREEE (reference sequence). Full variable domain (remainder filled in from reference TRBV5-4 and TRBJ2-7): ETGVTQSPTHLIKTRGQQVTLRCSSQSGHNTVSWYQQALGQGPQFIFQYYREEENGRGNFPPRFSGLQFPNYSSELNVNALELDDSALYLCASSNGVGVEQYFGPGTRLTVT.

The J gene is TRBJ1-1, the V gene TRBV6-1; no clear D gene. Trimming removed 6 bases at V and 8 bases at J, with 7 bases between. Per the germline V gene, CDR1 is MNHNS and CDR2 is SASEGT. This CDR3 is 10 amino acids long. Here the CDR3 reads CASRQREAFF. CDR3 nucleotides: TGTGCCAGCAGACAGAGAGAAGCTTTCTTT.

The chain is built from TRBV9 and TRBJ2-1, with D possibly being TRBD2 (5 bases). Trimming shortened V by 2 bases and J by 9 bases, and 12 bases separated the two germline ends. CDR1 is SGDLS and CDR2 is YYNGEE in the germline V gene. The CDR3 is 13 amino acids. CDR3 in amino acids: CASSVGGSSEQFF. The DNA for the CDR3 is TGTGCCAGCAGCGTGGGTGGGAGCTCTGAGCAGTTCTTC.

The chain recombines TRBV5-4 with TRBJ2-7; 7 bases match TRBD2. The CDR3 covers 15 residues. V lost 4 bases to trimming and J lost 3 bases; unmatched junction nucleotides: 10. CDR1 is SGHNT and CDR2 is YYREEE in the germline V gene (reference sequence). The CDR3 DNA reads TGTGCCAGCAGCCAAGCTGCTAGCGGAAACTACGAGCAGTACTTC. As protein: CASSQAASGNYEQYF.

The V call is TRBV7-9, the J call TRBJ1-1, with TRBD1 as a possible D gene (6 bases). Trimming pared 5 bases from V and 0 bases from J, leaving 19 bases between. The CDR3 totals 17 residues. Germline CDR1 reads SEHNR; CDR2 reads FQNEAQ (reference sequence). The CDR3 loop is CASSALRRGTVNTEAFF. The CDR3 DNA reads as TGTGCCAGCAGCGCGCTCCGCAGGGGTACTGTGAACACTGAAGCTTTCTTT.

There are a few counts of this clone. The chain recombines TRBV27 with TRBJ2-3, with D perhaps matching TRBD2 (6 bases). Trimming stripped 3 bases from V and 1 base from J, with 14 bases between. The germline V gene encodes CDR1 MNHEY and CDR2 SMNVEV (reference sequence). The CDR3 sequence is 16 residues long. CDR3 protein: CASSLYGPGGTDTQYF. For the CDR3, the DNA is TGTGCCAGCAGTTTGTACGGGCCGGGGGGCACAGATACGCAGTATTTT.

The chain couples TRBV19 to TRBJ2-3; maybe TRBD1 (5 bases). The CDR3 is 16 amino acids. The V gene lost 2 bases and the J gene lost 3 bases, with 15 bases spanning the gap. The V gene's germline CDR1 is LNHDA and CDR2 SQIVND (reference sequence). CDR3 protein: CASSIRGQSRTDTQYF. CDR3 DNA sequence: TGTGCCAGTAGTATAAGGGGCCAAAGCCGAACAGATACGCAGTATTTT.

By share, this clone ranks as medium-sized. The CDR3 sequence is CASSFRGGYCQPQHF. CDR3 bases: TGTGCCAGCAGCTTCAGAGGGGGATATTGTCAGCCCCAGCATTTT. The chain has TRBV11-3 and TRBJ1-5, with D tentatively TRBD1 (6 bases). The CDR3 length is 15 residues. CDR1 and CDR2 from the germline V gene are SGHNT and YENEEA. The germline V and J ends were trimmed by 3 bases and 6 bases, with 15 bases remaining between them.

The genes are TRBV6-1 and TRBJ1-2; TRBD1 aligns across 10 bases. CDR1 and CDR2 from the germline V gene are MNHNS and SASEGT. V gave up 11 bases and J gave up 8 bases; unmatched junction bases: 14. The CDR3 has 14 residues. CDR3 DNA sequence: TGTGCCGGAGGGACAGGGGCGGATCGTAAGGGCTACACCTTC. As protein: CAGGTGADRKGYTF.

This sequence joins TRBV28 and TRBJ2-3; possible D gene TRBD2, 5 bases. This CDR3 is built from 14 residues. The germline CDR1 and CDR2 sequences are MDHEN and SYDVKM. Between the trimmed V and J ends, which lost 10 bases and 2 bases, there was a span of 16 bases. Written as DNA, the CDR3 is TGTGCCATAGAGGGCCCGGCCCTCACAGATACGCAGTATTTT. Protein product: CAIEGPALTDTQYF.

The chain joins TRBV4-2 to TRBJ2-7; 10 bases are shared with TRBD1. This CDR3 is built from 16 residues. V lost 0 bases, J lost 3 bases, and 5 bases stayed unmatched. From germline, CDR1 is LGHNA and CDR2 YNFKEQ. CDR3 nucleotides: TGTGCCAGCAGCCAAGATAGCAGGACAGGGGGCTACGAGCAGTACTTC. The encoded protein is CASSQDSRTGGYEQYF.

The chain employs TRBV27 and TRBJ2-1, with 12 bases lining up with TRBD2. The CDR3 has 17 residues. CDR1 is MNHEY, CDR2 SMNVEV, per germline (reference sequence). Germline trimming cut 5 bases from V and 10 bases from J; bases unmatched to any gene: 15. In DNA form, the CDR3 reads TGTGCCAGCAGTCCTTCATTTCTAGCGGGGGGGCTAGAGGAGCAGTTCTTC. It codes for CASSPSFLAGGLEEQFF.

J is TRBJ2-5 and V is TRBV5-6; D is undetermined. Trimming took off 2 bases at V and 3 bases at J, with 5 bases between the two ends. The CDR3 totals 12 residues. Per the germline V gene, CDR1 is SGHDT and CDR2 is YYEEEE. CDR3 region: CASSFPEETQYF. The CDR3 nucleotides are TGTGCCAGCAGCTTTCCGGAAGAGACCCAGTACTTC.

The chain employs TRBV2 and TRBJ2-1; D unresolved. The CDR3 length is 14 residues. Trimming removed 8 bases from V and 7 bases from J, with 18 bases in between. CDR1 is SNHLY and CDR2 is FYNNEI in the germline V gene. The DNA of the CDR3 is TGTGCCAGCCAAATAAGACTCGCGGTTAATGAGCAGTTCTTC. Translated, it gives CASQIRLAVNEQFF.

The V call is TRBV28, the J call TRBJ2-3, with D perhaps matching TRBD2 (6 bases). This CDR3 spans 16 amino acids. V lost 5 bases and J 0 bases, leaving 15 bases between the germline ends. Germline-derived CDR1 and CDR2 are MDHEN and SYDVKM. CDR3 sequence reads: CASSLSRSGSTDTQYF. In DNA, the CDR3 is TGTGCCAGCAGTCTAAGTAGAAGCGGGAGCACAGATACGCAGTATTTT. Full variable domain (missing parts from reference TRBV28 and TRBJ2-3): DVKVTQSSRYLVKRTGEKVFLECVQDMDHENMFWYRQDPGLGLRLIYFSYDVKMKEKGDIPEGYSVSREKKERFSLILESASTNQTSMYLCASSLSRSGSTDTQYFGPGTRLTVL.

The V call is TRBV9, the J call TRBJ2-7; 7 nucleotides line up with TRBD1. Germline loops: CDR1 SGDLS, CDR2 YYNGEE. CDR3 length: 14 residues. The V and J ends lost 1 base and 2 bases, in that order; junction bases with no gene match: 3. CDR3 sequence (DNA): TGTGCCAGCAGCGTAAGCACAGGGGCCTACGAGCAGTACTTC. This translates into CASSVSTGAYEQYF.

V and J are TRBV18 and TRBJ2-3; D might be TRBD2 (6 bases). Trimming removed 5 bases from V and 6 bases from J, with 21 bases in between. CDR1 is KGHSH and CDR2 is LQKENI in the germline V gene. The CDR3 length is 16 residues. The CDR3, as DNA: TGTGCCAGCTCAGCGTTAGCGGCCCAACATGGGGATACGCAGTATTTT. This sequence encodes CASSALAAQHGDTQYF.

The V gene is TRBV2, the J gene TRBJ2-2; TRBD1 matches 9 bases. The CDR3 has 15 amino acids. CDR1 is SNHLY and CDR2 is FYNNEI in the germline V gene. Unmatched junction bases numbered 6, after V lost 6 bases and J lost 4 bases. This CDR3 reads CASRRDRAGTGELFF. The CDR3 DNA is TGTGCCAGCAGACGGGACAGGGCAGGCACCGGGGAGCTGTTTTTT. The full variable domain, its missing parts supplied by reference TRBV2 and TRBJ2-2, is EPEVTQTPSHQVTQMGQEVILRCVPISNHLYFYWYRQILGQKVEFLVSFYNNEISEKSEIFDDQFSVERPDGSNFTLKIRSTKLEDSAMYFCASRRDRAGTGELFFGEGSRLTVL.

V and J are TRBV30 and TRBJ1-4; 10 nucleotides align to TRBD1. Germline CDR1 is GTSNPN and CDR2 is SVGIG (reference sequence). The CDR3 contains 16 residues. V was pared by 5 bases and J by 7 bases, with 13 bases of the junction left unmatched. CDR3 DNA: TGTGCCTGGGGGGGACAGGGGCAATGGCGGGTTGAAAAACTGTTTTTT. Translating gives CAWGGQGQWRVEKLFF.

The chain links TRBV11-3 to TRBJ2-7; D ambiguous. V dropped 7 bases and J dropped 9 bases, with 13 bases sitting between them. Looked up from germline, CDR1 is SGHNT and CDR2 is YENEEA. The CDR3 sequence is 11 residues long. The CDR3 spells CASTYDGWQYF. CDR3 in DNA: TGTGCCAGCACGTACGACGGGTGGCAGTACTTC.

This chain links TRBV18 with TRBJ2-2; 10 bases align to TRBD2. V shed 2 bases, J shed 7 bases, and the junction held 4 bases outside the gene matches. This CDR3 is 15 amino acids long. Germline loops: CDR1 KGHSH, CDR2 LQKENI. CDR3 region: CASSPGTSVVGELFF. The CDR3 DNA sequence: TGTGCCAGCTCACCAGGGACTAGCGTCGTCGGGGAGCTGTTTTTT.

In this sample, this clone turned up once. The CDR3 loop reads CASSQGGEFSTEAFF. The CDR3 nucleotides are TGCGCCAGCAGCCAAGGGGGAGAATTTAGCACTGAAGCTTTCTTT. The chain combines TRBV4-1 with TRBJ1-1; D not certain. The CDR3 runs to 15 residues. The germline gives CDR1 MGHRA, CDR2 YSYEKL. V was clipped by 1 base and J by 4 bases, with 13 bases between them.

The CDR3: CASSQTGVEQYF. The CDR3 bases are TGCGCCAGCAGCCAAACAGGGGTAGAGCAGTACTTC. The rearrangement joins TRBV4-1 to TRBJ2-7; the match to TRBD1 covers 7 bases. The CDR3 sequence is 12 residues long. The V gene's germline CDR1 is MGHRA and CDR2 YSYEKL. V shed 2 bases, J shed 7 bases, and the junction held 2 bases outside the gene matches.

This chain links TRBV6-5 with TRBJ1-3; a possible D gene is TRBD1 (5 bases). The CDR3 extends over 14 amino acids. The germline V and J ends were trimmed by 6 bases and 0 bases, with 9 bases remaining between them. Germline loops: CDR1 MNHEY, CDR2 SVGAGI. The CDR3 nucleotides are TGTGCCAGCAGGACAGAGAGCTCTGGAAACACCATATATTTT. This sequence encodes CASRTESSGNTIYF.